These 30 T cell receptor beta chains share one sample of origin, sequenced in a study of T-cell memory formation after mild COVID-19. TCRdb called the 5' RACE reads again in MiXCR, with one record for every CDR3 protein. Of fewer than 110,000 distinct CDR3 sequences in the sample, around 14% are singletons; the top ten hold 35% to 50%. Sequencing used PBMCs or a T cell subset sorted from them (not recorded which). These receptors were taken from a man aged 18 to 35 who had mild COVID-19 (a few samples of this study predate the infection). Cell type and time point are not known.

This clonotype was detected many times. The V gene is TRBV5-6, the J gene TRBJ2-6; D is unresolved. The germline gives CDR1 SGHDT, CDR2 YYEEEE. The V end lost 4 bases, the J end lost 0 bases, and 8 bases lay between the germline ends. This CDR3 spans 15 amino acids. In nucleotides, the CDR3 is TGTGCCAGCAGCCCCGGTAGCTCTGGGGCCAACGTCCTGACTTTC. As protein: CASSPGSSGANVLTF.

V and J are TRBV12-3 or TRBV12-4 and TRBJ1-3; D possibly corresponds to TRBD1 (6 bases). The CDR3 consists of 15 residues. Trimming took off 6 bases at V and 0 bases at J, with 12 bases between the two ends. CDR3 sequence reads: CASSFDRTSGNTIYF. In nucleotides, the CDR3 is TGTGCCAGCAGCTTCGACAGGACCTCTGGAAACACCATATATTTT.

The CDR3 sequence is CASSSTGFTFF. CDR3 DNA sequence: TGTGCCAGCAGTTCGACAGGGTTTACGTTCTTC. The rearrangement uses TRBV27 and TRBJ2-1; 7 bases map to TRBD1. V lost 4 bases to trimming and J lost 15 bases; unmatched junction nucleotides: 6. Germline V gene data show CDR1 as MNHEY and CDR2 as SMNVEV (reference sequence). The CDR3 sequence is 11 residues long.

The rearrangement joins TRBV19 to TRBJ2-5; 7 nucleotides line up with TRBD2. CDR3 size: 16 residues. Germline trimming cut 0 bases from V and 4 bases from J; bases unmatched to any gene: 8. CDR1 is LNHDA, CDR2 SQIVND, per germline (reference sequence). The CDR3 coding sequence is TGTGCCAGTAGTATAGAAGCGGGGCTGGCAGGAGAGACCCAGTACTTC. Its protein is CASSIEAGLAGETQYF.

This clonotype was detected a few times. The CDR3 loop is CASSEARTGVVGELFF. The DNA for the CDR3 is TGTGCCAGCAGTGAAGCAAGGACAGGGGTGGTCGGGGAGCTGTTTTTT. The chain carries TRBV2 and TRBJ2-2; 9 nucleotides agree with TRBD1. This CDR3 has 16 residues. CDR1 and CDR2 from the germline V gene are SNHLY and FYNNEI. V shed 0 bases and J 7 bases; nucleotides not matched to a gene: 6.

The table lists this clonotype with a few counts. The DNA of the CDR3 is TGCGCCAGCAGCCAGGGACAGGGAATCTACGAGCAGTACTTC. This sequence encodes CASSQGQGIYEQYF. The V call is TRBV4-1, the J call TRBJ2-7, with TRBD1 matching over 9 bases. The CDR3 is made up of 14 amino acids. V gave up 3 bases and J gave up 3 bases; unmatched junction bases: 3. The germline V gene has CDR1 MGHRA and CDR2 YSYEKL.

The rearrangement links TRBV24-1 to TRBJ2-3; the D gene is possibly TRBD1 (5 bases). Per the germline V gene, CDR1 is KGHDR and CDR2 is SFDVKD. The length of the CDR3 is 13 residues. With 4 bases removed from V and 4 bases from J, the gap between germline ends came to 8 bases. The CDR3 reads CATSEPTADTQYF. In DNA, the CDR3 is TGTGCCACCAGTGAACCGACAGCAGATACGCAGTATTTT.

The chain combines TRBV6-5 with TRBJ2-4, with D tentatively TRBD2 (6 bases). The CDR3 is 15 amino acids. Trimming left V 5 bases short and J 8 bases short, with 19 bases between. Germline values: CDR1 MNHEY, CDR2 SVGAGI. The chain's CDR3 is CASSDRDSGVDIQYF. CDR3 coding DNA: TGTGCCAGCAGTGACCGGGACTCGGGCGTGGACATTCAGTACTTC.

This clonotype was observed a handful of times. The chain has TRBV10-1 and TRBJ2-7; TRBD1 is a possible D gene (5 bases). The CDR3 covers 13 residues. The germline V and J ends were trimmed by 6 bases and 0 bases, with 9 bases remaining between them. Germline loops: CDR1 WNHNN, CDR2 SYGVQD (reference sequence). The CDR3, as DNA: TGCGCCAGCAGCACGGACACCTCCTACGAGCAGTACTTC. Translating it yields CASSTDTSYEQYF.

This clonotype was counted a single time. This chain connects TRBV6-2 or TRBV6-3 to TRBJ2-7; D is perhaps TRBD1 (7 bases). V gave up 5 bases and J gave up 5 bases, with 19 bases separating them. The CDR3 is 15 amino acids. Per germline, CDR1 MNHEY and CDR2 SVGEGT. CDR3 residues: CASSLARQGAHEQYF. The CDR3 DNA is TGTGCCAGCAGTCTAGCGCGACAGGGAGCCCACGAGCAGTACTTC.

The V call is TRBV15, the J call TRBJ2-3, with a tentative D call TRBD2 (6 bases). Looked up from germline, CDR1 is LNHNV and CDR2 is YYDKDF (reference sequence). The ends were cut back, 6 bases at V and 2 bases at J, with 12 bases in the middle. The CDR3 has 14 residues. CDR3 residues: CATRTRSPTDTQYF. The CDR3 DNA follows: TGTGCCACCAGGACTAGATCCCCCACAGATACGCAGTATTTT.

This clonotype has more than one count but fewer than ten. The rearrangement uses TRBV27 and TRBJ2-2; no definite D call. The CDR3 is made up of 12 amino acids. Trimming pared 3 bases from V and 6 bases from J, leaving 5 bases between. CDR1 and CDR2 from the germline V gene are MNHEY and SMNVEV (reference sequence). As DNA, the CDR3 is TGTGCCAGCAGTTTTGGGCCCGGGGAGCTGTTTTTT. Translating gives CASSFGPGELFF.

Many counts were recorded for this clonotype. The V and J genes are TRBV4-3 and TRBJ2-1, with 11 bases identical to TRBD2. Germline V gene lookup returns CDR1 LGHNA and CDR2 YSLEER. This CDR3 spans 16 amino acids. Germline trimming cut 1 base from V and 4 bases from J; bases unmatched to any gene: 3. The CDR3 nucleotides read TGCGCCAGCAGCCAAGGGGTAGCGGGGGGGTACAATGAGCAGTTCTTC. This codes for CASSQGVAGGYNEQFF.

This clonotype was picked up a small number of times. This rearrangement joins TRBV12-3 or TRBV12-4 to TRBJ2-1, with D possibly TRBD2 on 7 matching bases. This CDR3 contains 16 residues. Trimming shortened V by 5 bases and J by 1 base, and 15 bases separated the two germline ends. CDR3 nucleotides: TGTGCCAGCAGTGGGGGAGGGGGGACGTCCTACAATGAGCAGTTCTTC. Its protein is CASSGGGGTSYNEQFF.

The rearrangement joins TRBV7-3 to TRBJ2-6, with D possibly matching TRBD1 (6 bases). V lost 1 base and J 0 bases, leaving 13 bases between the germline ends. This CDR3 is 18 amino acids long. Germline CDR1 reads SGHTA; CDR2 reads FQGTGA. In nucleotides, the CDR3 is TGTGCCAGCAGCTTAAGGCACAGGGAGTACTCTGGGGCCAACGTCCTGACTTTC. Protein sequence: CASSLRHREYSGANVLTF.

The chain has TRBV20-1 and TRBJ2-7; 7 positions agree with TRBD2. Germline-derived CDR1 and CDR2 are DFQATT and SNEGSKA (reference sequence). The trim removed 3 bases at V and 0 bases at J, leaving 2 bases unmatched. This CDR3 region has 13 residues. DNA of the CDR3: TGCAGTGCTAGCGGGGGGAACTCCTACGAGCAGTACTTC. Its protein product is CSASGGNSYEQYF.

This clonotype showed up just once. J is TRBJ1-5 and V is TRBV28, with D maybe TRBD1 (5 bases). Germline CDR1 reads MDHEN; CDR2 reads SYDVKM. The CDR3 is 15 amino acids. Trimming removed 6 bases at V and 4 bases at J, with 16 bases between. This CDR3 is CASRTPGESNQPQHF. The CDR3 DNA reads as TGTGCCAGCAGAACCCCGGGGGAGAGTAATCAGCCCCAGCATTTT.

This rearrangement joins TRBV6-2 or TRBV6-3 to TRBJ2-3; possibly TRBD1 for D (6 bases). The germline V gene encodes CDR1 MNHEY and CDR2 SVGEGT. V dropped 7 bases and J dropped 3 bases, with 17 bases sitting between them. The CDR3 has 15 residues. CDR3 coding DNA: TGTGCCAGCACGTCACAGGGATATACTACAGATACGCAGTATTTT. Residues: CASTSQGYTTDTQYF.

There are a few counts of this clonotype. The J gene is TRBJ1-5, the V gene TRBV9; 8 nucleotides match TRBD1. The CDR3 sequence is 15 residues long. Per the germline V gene, CDR1 is SGDLS and CDR2 is YYNGEE. Germline trimming cut 0 bases from V and 6 bases from J; bases unmatched to any gene: 5. The CDR3 sequence: CASSVAGGSGQPQHF. In nucleotides, the CDR3 is TGTGCCAGCAGCGTAGCAGGGGGCTCTGGTCAGCCCCAGCATTTT.

The chain uses TRBV27 and TRBJ2-4; D possibly matches TRBD1 or TRBD2 (5 bases each). This CDR3 region has 16 residues. Trimming left V 1 base short and J 0 bases short, with 10 bases between. The V gene's germline CDR1 is MNHEY and CDR2 SMNVEV (reference sequence). CDR3 amino acids: CASSLLGTKAKNIQYF. In nucleotides, the CDR3 is TGTGCCAGCAGTTTATTGGGGACGAAAGCCAAAAACATTCAGTACTTC.

The J gene is TRBJ1-5, the V gene TRBV19; D remains unclear. The germline CDR1 and CDR2 sequences are LNHDA and SQIVND (reference sequence). The CDR3 length is 14 residues. V shed 5 bases and J shed 7 bases, with 15 bases lying between them. The CDR3 nucleotides are TGTGCCAGTAGTTTTCGGGTCGGCAGGCAGCCCCAGCATTTT. Translation gives CASSFRVGRQPQHF.

This clonotype was recorded many times. The genes are TRBV20-1 and TRBJ2-5, with TRBD2 as a possible D gene (5 bases). This CDR3 region has 16 residues. V was trimmed by 0 bases and J by 5 bases, leaving 19 bases between them. CDR1 and CDR2 (germline): DFQATT, SNEGSKA (reference sequence). This CDR3 reads CSARDGRALGGETQYF. The CDR3 DNA reads TGCAGTGCTAGAGACGGGCGGGCTTTAGGTGGCGAGACCCAGTACTTC.

The chain recombines TRBV2 with TRBJ1-1; a weak D match, TRBD1 (6 bases). V was shortened by 8 bases and J by 1 base, with 8 bases between the two germline ends. CDR3 length: 12 residues. CDR1 and CDR2 (germline): SNHLY, FYNNEI. The CDR3 coding sequence is TGTGCCAGCGGGGGGCAGAACACTGAAGCTTTCTTT. Protein sequence: CASGGQNTEAFF.

V and J are TRBV27 and TRBJ2-7, with TRBD1 identical over 8 bases. CDR3 length equals 11 residues. J lost 5 bases, V lost 8 bases, and 2 bases had no gene match. Germline CDR1 reads MNHEY; CDR2 reads SMNVEV (reference sequence). CDR3 amino acids: CASGQGHEQYF. Written as DNA, the CDR3 is TGTGCCAGCGGACAGGGCCACGAGCAGTACTTC.

The gene calls are TRBV2 and TRBJ2-7; the D is unclear. V was pared by 2 bases and J by 3 bases, with 8 bases between. This CDR3 region has 13 residues. CDR1 SNHLY and CDR2 FYNNEI come from the germline V gene. The CDR3 coding sequence is TGTGCCAGCAGTGAAACAAATTTCTACGAGCAGTACGTC. This sequence encodes CASSETNFYEQYV.

This clonotype was seen at least ten times. The chain joins TRBV20-1 to TRBJ2-3; 7 bases match TRBD1. Germline assignment: CDR1 DFQATT and CDR2 SNEGSKA (reference sequence). This CDR3 spans 15 amino acids. The V and J ends lost 0 bases and 4 bases, in that order; junction bases with no gene match: 7. The CDR3, as DNA: TGCAGTGCTAGAGATCTGGGACAGAACGCAGATACGCAGTATTTT. Protein sequence: CSARDLGQNADTQYF.

This clonotype has a count of ten or more. The genes are TRBV7-6 and TRBJ2-7; D is undetermined. The germline CDR1 and CDR2 sequences are SGHVS and FNYEAQ. Trimming took off 4 bases at V and 1 base at J, with 8 bases between the two ends. CDR3 size: 13 residues. The CDR3 DNA sequence: TGTGCCAGCAGCTCTGACCCGTCCTACGAGCAGTACTTC. Residues: CASSSDPSYEQYF.

The table lists this clonotype with a few counts. The chain carries TRBV5-1 and TRBJ1-1; 7 nucleotides line up with TRBD1. Germline-derived CDR1 and CDR2 are SGHRS and YFSETQ. The CDR3 is 16 amino acids. V lost 5 bases, J lost 0 bases, and 10 bases stayed unmatched. The CDR3 protein is CASSSGTESMNTEAFF. CDR3 bases: TGCGCCAGCAGTTCCGGGACAGAGAGTATGAACACTGAAGCTTTCTTT.

The table lists this clonotype with a few counts. The chain employs TRBV4-2 and TRBJ2-5, with a weak D call TRBD2 (6 bases). The CDR3 is 15 residues long. The germline V gene encodes CDR1 LGHNA and CDR2 YNFKEQ. V dropped 1 base and J dropped 0 bases, with 9 bases sitting between them. The CDR3 DNA is TGTGCCAGCAGCCAAGGGTCGGGGGACCAAGAGACCCAGTACTTC. This codes for CASSQGSGDQETQYF.

The genes are TRBV5-1 and TRBJ2-1; the D gene is possibly TRBD1 (5 bases). CDR3 length: 14 amino acids. Germline V gene data show CDR1 as SGHRS and CDR2 as YFSETQ. The ends were cut back, 0 bases at V and 7 bases at J, with 11 bases in the middle. The DNA of the CDR3 is TGCGCCAGCAGCTTGGGGCAGGGAAGTAATGAGCAGTTCTTC. This gives the protein CASSLGQGSNEQFF. Based on the CDR3 plus reference TRBV5-1 and TRBJ2-1, the full variable domain is KAGVTQTPRYLIKTRGQQVTLSCSPISGHRSVSWYQQTPGQGLQFLFEYFSETQRNKGNFPGRFSGRQFSNSRSEMNVSTLELGDSALYLCASSLGQGSNEQFFGPGTRLTVL.